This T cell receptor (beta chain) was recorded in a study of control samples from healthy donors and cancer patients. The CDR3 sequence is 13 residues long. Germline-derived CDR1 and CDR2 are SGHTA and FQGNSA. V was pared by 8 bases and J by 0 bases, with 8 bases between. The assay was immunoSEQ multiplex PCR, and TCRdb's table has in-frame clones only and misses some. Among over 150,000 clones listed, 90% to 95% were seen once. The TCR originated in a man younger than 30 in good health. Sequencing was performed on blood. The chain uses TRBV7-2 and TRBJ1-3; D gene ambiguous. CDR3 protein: CASSAVSGNTIYF. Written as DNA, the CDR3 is TGTGCCAGCTCGGCAGTCTCTGGAAACACCATATATTTT.